Below, 7 T cell receptor beta chains from the same sample are listed, as sequenced in a study of blood T cells in healthy people across ages (dated by TCRdb to about 2015). Library preparation used 5' RACE. These reads were obtained on an Illumina HiSeq 2500. A second PCR of about 6 to 11 cycles was performed with a sample-barcoded 5' primer and a J-beta primer mix. The raw public data were reprocessed by TCRdb itself: fastp quality trimming at Q25, MiXCR clonotype calling, in-frame beta chains only. One record per CDR3 amino acid sequence lists the most common genes and DNA. The sample has about 680,000 distinct CDR3 sequences on record, around 49% of them singletons. The ten largest clones take up around a third of the sample. Material: blood. Receptors originate from a woman aged 60 to 75 in good health.

This clonotype was observed a handful of times. The rearrangement links TRBV6-6 to TRBJ1-5; possible D gene TRBD1, 6 bases. Germline values: CDR1 MNHNY, CDR2 SVGAGI (reference sequence). Trimming removed 2 bases from V and 6 bases from J, with 14 bases in between. The length of the CDR3 is 15 residues. The CDR3, as DNA: TGTGCCAGCAGTTACGCAGGGGATACGGGTCAGCCCCAGCATTTT. Translating gives CASSYAGDTGQPQHF.

J is TRBJ2-5 and V is TRBV2, with TRBD2 matching over 10 bases. The DNA end is a closer match to TRBJ2-1, so the J assignment may be wrong. The CDR3 contains 15 residues. CDR1 and CDR2 from the germline V gene are SNHLY and FYNNEI. The CDR3 coding sequence is TGTGCCAGCAGTGTGACTAGCGGGTACCAAGAGACCCAGTTCTTC. Its translation is CASSVTSGYQETQFF.

The V and J genes are TRBV20-1 and TRBJ1-3; D perhaps matches TRBD1 (5 bases). The CDR3 has 15 amino acids. Trimming shortened V by 6 bases and J by 0 bases, and 15 bases separated the two germline ends. Looked up from germline, CDR1 is DFQATT and CDR2 is SNEGSKA (reference sequence). This CDR3 is CSAKEGFSSGNTIYF. The CDR3 DNA follows: TGCAGTGCCAAAGAGGGGTTTTCCTCTGGAAACACCATATATTTT.

This clonotype was observed a handful of times. The V gene is TRBV9, the J gene TRBJ2-3; a weak D match, TRBD1 (5 bases). Germline V gene lookup returns CDR1 SGDLS and CDR2 YYNGEE. V was trimmed by 3 bases and J by 0 bases, leaving 14 bases between them. There are 16 residues in the CDR3. CDR3: CASSANRFLSTDTQYF. As DNA, the CDR3 is TGTGCCAGCAGCGCCAACAGGTTTCTGAGCACAGATACGCAGTATTTT.

The chain recombines TRBV20-1 with TRBJ2-7; tentatively, D is TRBD1 (5 bases). CDR3 length: 13 residues. Per germline, CDR1 DFQATT and CDR2 SNEGSKA (reference sequence). The V and J ends lost 2 bases and 2 bases respectively, with 10 bases between them. The CDR3 coding sequence is TGCAGTGCTAGACACAGGAGAACCTACGAGCAGTACTTC. Protein sequence: CSARHRRTYEQYF.

Here the CDR3 DNA reads TGCGCCAGCAGCGGACCGACTAGCGGGAGGGCCGATGAGCAGTTCTTC. Translation gives CASSGPTSGRADEQFF. The rearrangement uses TRBV5-1 and TRBJ2-1; 14 bases fit TRBD2. Trimming cost V 4 bases and J 8 bases; bases outside gene matches: 8. This CDR3 has 16 amino acids. Germline V gene lookup returns CDR1 SGHRS and CDR2 YFSETQ.

In this sample, this clonotype turned up many times. This chain links TRBV7-2 with TRBJ2-1, with a possible D match to TRBD2 (5 bases). The ends were cut back, 5 bases at V and 5 bases at J, with 10 bases in the middle. The germline V gene has CDR1 SGHTA and CDR2 FQGNSA. The CDR3 extends over 13 amino acids. The CDR3 region has the DNA TGTGCCAGCAGCCTCGCGGGCAACAATGAGCAGTTCTTC. This encodes CASSLAGNNEQFF.